The next 21 T cell receptor beta chains were all read from a single sample in a study of OX40 agonist ivuxolimab in advanced cancers. Sequenced by immunoSEQ multiplex PCR; TCRdb stores in-frame clones only, minus some. The sample contains tens of thousands of clones, about four fifths of which appear only once. Sequencing used CD4+ or CD8+ T cells sorted from blood, obtained in a trial of the OX40 agonist ivuxolimab. The receptors shown here come from an adult with an advanced solid tumor such as melanoma, head and neck, liver or kidney cancer.

V gene TRBV30 combines with J gene TRBJ2-1; 13 bases are a match to TRBD2. V lost 3 bases to trimming and J lost 1 base; unmatched junction nucleotides: 6. This CDR3 has 17 residues. The germline V gene encodes CDR1 GTSNPN and CDR2 SVGIG (reference sequence). CDR3: CAWRAGTSGISYNEQFF. CDR3 in DNA: TGTGCCTGGAGGGCCGGGACTAGCGGGATTTCCTACAATGAGCAGTTCTTC.

The CDR3 reads CASSRRGGLSGSTDTQYF. As DNA, the CDR3 is TGTGCCAGCAGTCGCCGAGGGGGACTATCCGGGAGCACAGATACGCAGTATTTT. V usage is TRBV27 and J usage is TRBJ2-3, with D tentatively TRBD2 (7 bases). With 5 bases removed from V and 0 bases from J, the gap between germline ends came to 21 bases. In germline, CDR1 is MNHEY, CDR2 SMNVEV (reference sequence). This CDR3 region has 18 residues.

The chain uses TRBV7-9 and TRBJ1-5, with 10 bases aligning to TRBD1. This CDR3 is 15 amino acids long. Germline-derived CDR1 and CDR2 are SEHNR and FQNEAQ (reference sequence). The junction had 4 bases not matched to a gene; V was cut back by 1 base and J by 7 bases. The CDR3 loop reads CASSLGQGAWQPQHF. The CDR3 DNA reads TGTGCCAGCAGCTTAGGACAGGGGGCTTGGCAGCCCCAGCATTTT.

The chain links TRBV7-9 to TRBJ1-2; 10 bases agree with TRBD1. The CDR3 spans 13 residues. Germline V gene data show CDR1 as SEHNR and CDR2 as FQNEAQ (reference sequence). V trimming: 6 bases; J trimming: 8 bases; junction bases outside the gene matches: 6. CDR3 amino acids: CASRRQGAYGYTF. As DNA, the CDR3 is TGTGCCAGCAGACGACAGGGGGCCTACGGCTACACCTTC.

This clone was seen a few times. The CDR3 sequence is CASSFYVNTGELFF. DNA for the CDR3: TGTGCCAGCAGTTTCTACGTGAACACCGGGGAGCTGTTTTTT. The chain recombines TRBV27 with TRBJ2-2; unclear D gene. Trimming cost V 3 bases and J 1 base, with 6 bases left between them. The CDR3 is 14 residues long. Germline V gene sequence: CDR1 MNHEY, CDR2 SMNVEV (reference sequence).

This chain joins TRBV19 and TRBJ1-1; 9 nucleotides align to TRBD1. V shed 3 bases and J 1 base; nucleotides not matched to a gene: 6. Germline values: CDR1 LNHDA, CDR2 SQIVND (reference sequence). The CDR3 has 16 amino acids. The CDR3, as DNA: TGTGCCAGTAGTATCCTTACAGGGGGCCGGAACACTGAAGCTTTCTTT. Translating gives CASSILTGGRNTEAFF.

This clone came up a few times. The rearrangement links TRBV2 to TRBJ1-2; 7 nucleotides align to TRBD1. Per germline, CDR1 SNHLY and CDR2 FYNNEI. Germline trimming cut 11 bases from V and 0 bases from J; bases unmatched to any gene: 9. The CDR3 length is 14 residues. This chain's CDR3 is CAGFPDRTNYGYTF. DNA for the CDR3: TGTGCCGGTTTCCCGGACAGGACTAACTATGGCTACACCTTC.

The chain has TRBV4-1 and TRBJ1-1; 7 bases line up with TRBD1. With 2 bases clipped from V and 6 bases from J, the junction kept 9 bases outside the gene matches. There are 15 residues in the CDR3. Germline V gives CDR1 MGHRA, CDR2 YSYEKL. CDR3 sequence (DNA): TGCGCCAGCAGCCAACTTACAGGACAGGCCCCTGAAGCTTTCTTT. This codes for CASSQLTGQAPEAFF.

J is TRBJ2-1 and V is TRBV6-4, with 8 bases that match TRBD2. This CDR3 has 15 residues. From germline, CDR1 is MRHNA and CDR2 SNTAGT. The ends lost 3 bases at V and 6 bases at J; junction bases unmatched: 7. As DNA, the CDR3 is TGTGCCAGCAGTGATACGGGGGGGCCTAGCAATGAGCAGTTCTTC. Translation: CASSDTGGPSNEQFF.

This chain joins TRBV11-1 and TRBJ1-1; D is undetermined. Trimming shortened V by 1 base and J by 0 bases, and 9 bases separated the two germline ends. Germline CDR1 is SGHAT and CDR2 is FQDESV (reference sequence). This CDR3 is 15 amino acids long. CDR3 sequence: CASSLEPGMNTEAFF. In DNA, the CDR3 is TGTGCCAGCAGCTTAGAACCGGGGATGAACACTGAAGCTTTCTTT.

The chain recombines TRBV6-1 with TRBJ1-2, with D uncertain. The length of the CDR3 is 18 residues. Deletions cut 2 bases from V and 6 bases from J, with 25 bases between. CDR1 and CDR2 from the germline V gene are MNHNS and SASEGT. The CDR3 here is CASSETPSGYVGRDGYTF. The CDR3 coding sequence is TGTGCCAGCAGTGAAACGCCCAGTGGGTACGTAGGGCGGGATGGCTACACCTTC.

The CDR3 region is CAISGATGNTEAFF. As DNA, the CDR3 is TGTGCCATCAGTGGCGCGACAGGGAACACTGAAGCTTTCTTT. The chain couples TRBV10-3 to TRBJ1-1, with a possible D match to TRBD1 (6 bases). V lost 4 bases to trimming and J lost 1 base, with 10 bases between them. There are 14 residues in the CDR3. Germline CDR1 ENHRY, CDR2 SYGVKD.

The chain has TRBV23-1 and TRBJ1-2; perhaps TRBD1 as D (6 bases). TRBV23-1 is reported as an ORF; its role is uncertain. V lost 5 bases to trimming and J lost 4 bases, with 14 bases between them. The CDR3 runs 14 residues. The CDR3 region has the DNA TGCGCCAGCAGTGTGGGTACAGGGACCTATGGCTACACCTTC. Residues: CASSVGTGTYGYTF.

V gene TRBV6-1 combines with J gene TRBJ1-3; D might be TRBD1 (6 bases). The V gene lost 4 bases and the J gene lost 4 bases, with 14 bases spanning the gap. The CDR3 spans 15 residues. Germline values: CDR1 MNHNS, CDR2 SASEGT. The CDR3 region has the DNA TGTGCCAGCAGTGCGAAGGGGGGAAGGGGAAACACCATATATTTT. Encoded protein: CASSAKGGRGNTIYF.

This clone was recorded once. DNA of the CDR3: TGTGCCTGGAGATCCGGGACAGGGACCTACGAGCAGTACTTC. Translating it yields CAWRSGTGTYEQYF. The chain has TRBV30 and TRBJ2-7, with 9 nucleotides matching TRBD1. The CDR3 sequence is 14 residues long. J gave up 2 bases and V 3 bases, and 5 bases lay outside the gene matches. Germline CDR1 is GTSNPN and CDR2 is SVGIG (reference sequence).

The chain joins TRBV7-3 to TRBJ1-2; 8 nucleotides match TRBD1. The CDR3 runs 13 residues. CDR1 is SGHTA and CDR2 is FQGTGA in the germline V gene. V was clipped by 6 bases and J by 4 bases; unmatched bases: 4. CDR3 in amino acids: CASSTGQGYGYTF. DNA for the CDR3: TGTGCCAGCAGTACAGGACAGGGCTATGGCTACACCTTC.

This chain links TRBV13 with TRBJ1-2; D is ambiguous. Germline CDR1 and CDR2: PRHDT and FYEKMQ (reference sequence). Trimming cost V 2 bases and J 7 bases, with 14 bases left between them. The CDR3 covers 14 residues. As DNA, the CDR3 is TGTGCCAGCAGCTTAATTAGAGAGGGCGGTGGCTACACCTTC. This sequence encodes CASSLIREGGGYTF.

V gene TRBV6-4 combines with J gene TRBJ2-3, with 7 bases aligning to TRBD2. CDR3 length: 12 amino acids. V trimming: 6 bases; J trimming: 3 bases; junction bases outside the gene matches: 0. CDR1 MRHNA and CDR2 SNTAGT come from the germline V gene. This chain's CDR3 is CASSGGTDTQYF. In DNA, the CDR3 is TGTGCCAGCAGCGGGGGGACAGATACGCAGTATTTT.

This chain uses TRBV5-5 with TRBJ2-3, with 8 bases fitting TRBD1. The CDR3 extends over 15 amino acids. V shed 4 bases, J shed 3 bases, and the junction held 7 bases outside the gene matches. Germline V gene sequence: CDR1 SGHKS, CDR2 YYEKEE (reference sequence). CDR3 coding DNA: TGTGCCAGCAGCACCCGACAGGGGATTACAGATACGCAGTATTTT. This encodes CASSTRQGITDTQYF.

This chain joins TRBV2 and TRBJ2-1, with a tentative D call TRBD2 (5 bases). Per the germline V gene, CDR1 is SNHLY and CDR2 is FYNNEI. This CDR3 spans 13 amino acids. Trimming took 4 bases from V and 6 from J, leaving 10 bases between them. The CDR3 nucleotides are TGTGCCAGCAGTGGGGAGACCTTCAATGAGCAGTTCTTC. This encodes CASSGETFNEQFF.

This chain connects TRBV28 to TRBJ1-1, with D possibly TRBD1 on 5 matching bases. Looked up from germline, CDR1 is MDHEN and CDR2 is SYDVKM. V shed 1 base and J shed 11 bases, with 11 bases lying between them. This CDR3 has 12 residues. The CDR3 is CASSLSYRSAFF. The CDR3, as DNA: TGTGCCAGCAGTTTATCCTACAGGAGTGCTTTCTTT.